The text below deals with one TCR beta chain. The antigen is not known. The sample comes from a study of a mutant IDH1 vaccine in newly diagnosed glioma. The CDR3 runs to 15 residues. Trimming left V 2 bases short and J 7 bases short, with 15 bases between. Germline loops: CDR1 PRHDT, CDR2 FYEKMQ (reference sequence). Time point in this sample: week 5, during vaccination. In the vaccine, a single dose held 300 ug of the mutant IDH1 20-mer peptide, along with topical imiquimod. Assay used: immunoSEQ multiplex PCR; TCRdb lists only in-frame clones, some missing. The top ten clones hold about 3.2% of a sample with 45,000 to 70,000 clones, around 81% of them seen once.

The TCR sequence derives from a man between 25 and 39 years old with glioma. Sequenced here: PBMCs, sampled from a glioma patient whose treatment included an IDH1 peptide vaccine. The rearrangement joins TRBV13 to TRBJ2-1; tentative D call: TRBD2 (5 bases). CDR3 amino acids: CASSLRTGPENEQFF. CDR3 bases: TGTGCCAGCAGCTTAAGGACTGGCCCCGAGAATGAGCAGTTCTTC.